What follows are 22 T cell receptor beta chains derived from one specimen sequenced in a study of regulatory T cells in long-lasting Graves disease. HTBI primers from iRepertoire and Arm-PCR of CDR3 regions yielded the TCR beta libraries. TCRdb processed the multiplex PCR reads anew with MiXCR; each CDR3 protein has one entry. The sample shows about 220,000 distinct CDR3 sequences, roughly 18% of them seen only once. Time point in this sample: newly diagnosed GD, antithyroid drugs for less than 3 months. The TCR library was prepared using RNA isolated from PBMCs. The material sequenced was peripheral blood mononuclear cells (PBMCs), taken at new diagnosis, from a patient treated with antithyroid drugs. The receptor set was obtained from a female donor with Graves disease.

Ten or more counts support this clonotype. The genes are TRBV18 and TRBJ1-2; 7 bases align to TRBD1. The junction had 2 bases not matched to a gene; V was cut back by 0 bases and J by 4 bases. The CDR3 has 14 residues. Germline V CDR1 and CDR2: KGHSH, LQKENI. CDR3 nucleotide sequence: TGTGCCAGCTCACCACCGACAGGGACCTATGGCTACACCTTC. This encodes CASSPPTGTYGYTF. Looking up the rest from reference TRBV18 and TRBJ1-2 gives the full variable domain: NAGVMQNPRHLVRRRGQEARLRCSPMKGHSHVYWYRQLPEEGLKFMVYLQKENIIDESGMPKERFSAEFPKEGPSILRIQQVVRGDSAAYFCASSPPTGTYGYTFGSGTRLTVV.

This clonotype showed up many times. The chain combines TRBV7-2 with TRBJ1-2, with TRBD1 identical over 9 bases. Germline V gene sequence: CDR1 SGHTA, CDR2 FQGNSA. V lost 5 bases and J lost 8; bases outside the gene matches: 15. The CDR3 length is 16 residues. The CDR3 DNA follows: TGTGCCAGCAGCCGGGACAGGGTAGCACCTTCGCGGGGCTACACCTTC. It codes for CASSRDRVAPSRGYTF.

This clonotype was seen many times. This chain uses TRBV3-1 with TRBJ1-4; D is uncertain. Looked up from germline, CDR1 is LGHDT and CDR2 is YNNKEL (reference sequence). The CDR3 runs to 17 residues. With 0 bases removed from V and 0 bases from J, the gap between germline ends came to 11 bases. Here the CDR3 DNA reads TGTGCCAGCAGCCAAGACGCTTACTCAGCAACTAATGAAAAACTGTTTTTT. This encodes CASSQDAYSATNEKLFF.

This clonotype was seen repeatedly, ten times or more. The chain is built from TRBV19 and TRBJ2-2, with 11 positions matching TRBD1. The CDR3 is 15 residues long. The V gene end was trimmed by 3 bases and the J gene end by 5 bases; junction bases not matched to a gene: 2. Germline CDR1 is LNHDA and CDR2 is SQIVND (reference sequence). For the CDR3, the DNA is TGTGCCAGTAGTATCGGGACAGGGGGAACCGGGGAGCTGTTTTTT. Its translation: CASSIGTGGTGELFF.

This clonotype was counted at least ten times. The J gene is TRBJ2-5, the V gene TRBV20-1, with D tentatively TRBD2 (6 bases). This CDR3 comprises 14 residues. Germline V gene lookup returns CDR1 DFQATT and CDR2 SNEGSKA (reference sequence). The V and J ends lost 1 base and 2 bases respectively, with 11 bases between them. CDR3 protein: CSARGAGSQETQYF. CDR3 DNA sequence: TGCAGTGCTAGAGGGGCGGGATCACAAGAGACCCAGTACTTC.

Many counts were recorded for this clonotype. The chain carries TRBV28 and TRBJ2-3; no firm D call. With 8 bases removed from V and 4 bases from J, the gap between germline ends came to 13 bases. Germline assignment: CDR1 MDHEN and CDR2 SYDVKM. The length of the CDR3 is 13 residues. For the CDR3, the DNA is TGTGCCAGCTGGCACCGGTTGGCAGATACGCAGTATTTT. This gives the protein CASWHRLADTQYF.

This clonotype was seen many times. This rearrangement joins TRBV20-1 to TRBJ1-2, with unresolved D. Trimming pared 0 bases from V and 0 bases from J, leaving 11 bases between. CDR1 DFQATT and CDR2 SNEGSKA come from the germline V gene (reference sequence). The CDR3 is 15 amino acids. The CDR3 DNA reads as TGCAGTGCTAGAGATCCCGGAGCTACTAACTATGGCTACACCTTC. It yields the protein CSARDPGATNYGYTF.

This clonotype was seen ten or more times. The chain links TRBV7-3 to TRBJ2-1; 7 positions match TRBD2. The CDR3 spans 16 residues. CDR1 is SGHTA and CDR2 is FQGTGA in the germline V gene. The V and J ends lost 0 bases and 1 base, in that order; junction bases with no gene match: 3. The CDR3 is CASSLTGLESYNEQFF. The CDR3 DNA is TGTGCCAGCAGCTTAACCGGACTAGAATCCTACAATGAGCAGTTCTTC.

This clonotype came up many times. The chain combines TRBV7-2 with TRBJ2-3, with 8 bases fitting TRBD2. The CDR3 spans 15 residues. Germline CDR1 reads SGHTA; CDR2 reads FQGNSA. The J segment lost 6 bases and the V segment lost 2 bases, leaving 7 bases of the junction unmatched. This chain's CDR3 is CASSLLSGRRDTQYF. DNA for the CDR3: TGTGCCAGCAGCTTATTAAGCGGGAGAAGGGATACGCAGTATTTT.

Concerning this clonotype itself: In this CDR3 the conserved last residue, phenylalanine or tryptophan, is missing, so a read error is likely. CDR3 region: CASSLGAGAYNEQFI. DNA for the CDR3: TGTGCCAGCAGCTTAGGAGCGGGAGCATACAATGAGCAGTTCATC. The chain is built from TRBV7-3 and TRBJ2-1; 8 bases fit TRBD2. Per the germline V gene, CDR1 is SGHTA and CDR2 is FQGTGA. V shed 2 bases and J 4 bases; nucleotides not matched to a gene: 4. The CDR3 extends over 15 amino acids.

This clonotype was seen repeatedly, ten times or more. V and J are TRBV25-1 and TRBJ2-3; 10 bases match TRBD2. CDR3 length equals 17 residues. In germline, CDR1 is MGHDK, CDR2 SYGVNS. With V trimmed by 8 bases and J by 2 bases, 13 bases remained unmatched. CDR3 sequence reads: CASAPRPSGGLTDTQYF. In nucleotides, the CDR3 is TGTGCCAGCGCCCCCCGTCCTAGCGGGGGTCTCACAGATACGCAGTATTTT.

This clonotype has at least ten counts. The CDR3 nucleotides read TGTGCCAGCAGCTTAGCGGGAAAGAACATTCAGTACTTC. As protein: CASSLAGKNIQYF. The chain employs TRBV13 and TRBJ2-4; a weak D match, TRBD2 (5 bases). Germline assignment: CDR1 PRHDT and CDR2 FYEKMQ (reference sequence). Trimming pared 1 base from V and 7 bases from J, leaving 8 bases between. The CDR3 extends over 13 amino acids.

This clonotype was detected many times. The chain employs TRBV20-1 and TRBJ1-1, with D possibly TRBD1 on 6 matching bases. Looked up from germline, CDR1 is DFQATT and CDR2 is SNEGSKA (reference sequence). V dropped 6 bases and J dropped 0 bases, with 14 bases sitting between them. The CDR3 is made up of 14 amino acids. The CDR3 loop is CSAPEGGLNTEAFF. The CDR3, as DNA: TGCAGTGCACCCGAAGGGGGGTTGAACACTGAAGCTTTCTTT.

Worth noting for this clonotype: Without the conserved terminal phenylalanine or tryptophan, this CDR3 likely stems from a read error. The J gene is TRBJ2-7, the V gene TRBV11-2; D gene ambiguous. The V end lost 1 base, the J end lost 4 bases, and 11 bases lay between the germline ends. The CDR3 is 14 residues long. Germline V gene lookup returns CDR1 SGHAT and CDR2 FQNNGV. The CDR3 nucleotides read TGTGCCAGCAGCTTAGGTCACGCATCTTACGAGCAGTACCTC. Encoded protein: CASSLGHASYEQYL.

The chain joins TRBV10-3 to TRBJ2-3; 15 nucleotides align to TRBD2. The CDR3 totals 19 residues. Germline V gene sequence: CDR1 ENHRY, CDR2 SYGVKD. Unmatched junction bases numbered 16, after V lost 6 bases and J lost 6 bases. This CDR3 reads CAIRGDPGLAGGRSDTQYF. The CDR3 DNA sequence: TGTGCCATCAGAGGCGACCCGGGACTAGCGGGAGGCCGCTCGGATACGCAGTATTTT.

This chain links TRBV5-4 with TRBJ2-3, with 9 bases lining up with TRBD2. Unmatched junction bases numbered 15, after V lost 3 bases and J lost 4 bases. Germline loops: CDR1 SGHNT, CDR2 YYREEE (reference sequence). CDR3 size: 18 residues. CDR3 coding DNA: TGTGCCAGCAGCTCCCGGTTTGCTAGCGGGACGGGGGCAGATACGCAGTATTTT. It is translated as CASSSRFASGTGADTQYF. Based on the CDR3 plus reference TRBV5-4 and TRBJ2-3, the full variable domain is ETGVTQSPTHLIKTRGQQVTLRCSSQSGHNTVSWYQQALGQGPQFIFQYYREEENGRGNFPPRFSGLQFPNYSSELNVNALELDDSALYLCASSSRFASGTGADTQYFGPGTRLTVL.

This clonotype was counted at least ten times. This rearrangement joins TRBV6-9 to TRBJ1-1; 7 bases agree with TRBD1. Germline-derived CDR1 and CDR2 are MNHGY and SVAAGI. Trimming cost V 3 bases and J 4 bases; bases outside gene matches: 8. CDR3 length: 15 residues. CDR3 amino acids: CASSYGRGTATEAFF. CDR3 in DNA: TGTGCCAGCAGTTACGGCCGAGGGACAGCCACTGAAGCTTTCTTT.

This clonotype has a count of ten or more. The genes are TRBV12-3 or TRBV12-4 and TRBJ2-2; D not resolved. V was pared by 7 bases and J by 8 bases, with 14 bases between. This CDR3 has 13 residues. The CDR3 sequence is CASTLGLAGELFF. CDR3 sequence (DNA): TGTGCCAGCACGTTGGGCTTGGCTGGGGAGCTGTTTTTT.

The chain uses TRBV29-1 and TRBJ1-5, with TRBD1 matching 10 bases. Germline CDR1 reads SQVTM; CDR2 reads ANQGSEA. The CDR3 spans 14 residues. J gave up 2 bases and V 3 bases, and 1 base lay outside the gene matches. CDR3 sequence: CSVDGTGGNQPQHF. DNA of the CDR3: TGCAGCGTTGATGGGACAGGGGGCAATCAGCCCCAGCATTTT.

This clonotype was found many times. The DNA for the CDR3 is TGTGCCAGCAGCGTAGAAGGACGGGCGGGGGATTCACCCCTCCACTTT. This gives the protein CASSVEGRAGDSPLHF. The rearrangement uses TRBV9 and TRBJ1-6; maybe TRBD1 (5 bases). The ends were cut back, 0 bases at V and 8 bases at J, with 15 bases in the middle. The CDR3 extends over 16 amino acids. Germline V CDR1 and CDR2: SGDLS, YYNGEE.

Only a few counts were recorded for this clonotype. The rearrangement uses TRBV7-8 and TRBJ2-7; 8 bases agree with TRBD2. Trimming cost V 3 bases and J 5 bases; bases outside gene matches: 3. Germline V gives CDR1 SGHVS, CDR2 FQNEAQ. This CDR3 is 13 amino acids long. The chain's CDR3 is CASSLSGSNEQYF. Here the CDR3 DNA reads TGTGCCAGCAGCTTGAGCGGGAGTAACGAGCAGTACTTC.

This chain links TRBV28 with TRBJ1-4, with D tentatively TRBD1 (5 bases). V lost 2 bases to trimming and J lost 0 bases, with 10 bases between them. The CDR3 has 16 amino acids. The germline CDR1 and CDR2 sequences are MDHEN and SYDVKM. Here the CDR3 reads CASSLVGEATNEKLFF. The CDR3 DNA reads as TGTGCCAGCAGTTTAGTGGGGGAAGCAACTAATGAAAAACTGTTTTTT.